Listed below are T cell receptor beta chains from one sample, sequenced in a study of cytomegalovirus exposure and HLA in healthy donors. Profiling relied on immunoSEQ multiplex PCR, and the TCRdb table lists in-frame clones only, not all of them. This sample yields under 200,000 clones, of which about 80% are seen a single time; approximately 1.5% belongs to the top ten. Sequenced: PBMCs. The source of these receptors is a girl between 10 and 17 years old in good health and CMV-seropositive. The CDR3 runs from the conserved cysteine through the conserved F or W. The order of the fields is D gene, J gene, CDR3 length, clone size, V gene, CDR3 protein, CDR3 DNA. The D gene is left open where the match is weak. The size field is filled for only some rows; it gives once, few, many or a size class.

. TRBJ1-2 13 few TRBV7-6 CASSPTGNYGYTF TGTGCCAGCTCCCCTACAGGGAACTATGGCTACACCTTC
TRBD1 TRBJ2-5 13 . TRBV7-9 CASSLTGLETQYF TGTGCCAGCAGCTTGACAGGGCTGGAGACCCAGTACTTC
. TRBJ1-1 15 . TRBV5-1 CASSWSDNLNTEAFF TGCGCCAGCAGCTGGTCGGACAATTTAAACACTGAAGCTTTCTTT
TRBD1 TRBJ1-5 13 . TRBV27 CASSDRAWQPQHF TGTGCCAGCAGCGACAGGGCCTGGCAGCCCCAGCATTTT
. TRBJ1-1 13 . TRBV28 CASSPSSYTEAFF TGTGCCAGCAGTCCTAGTTCATACACTGAAGCTTTCTTT
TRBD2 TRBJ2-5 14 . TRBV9 CASSVGGGRGTQYF TGTGCCAGCAGCGTAGGAGGCGGGAGGGGGACCCAGTACTTC
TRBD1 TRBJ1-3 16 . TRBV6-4 CASSDMGQTSGNTIYF TGTGCCAGCAGTGACATGGGACAGACCTCTGGAAACACCATATATTTT
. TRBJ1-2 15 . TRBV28 CASSSWAARYYGYTF TGTGCCAGCAGTTCCTGGGCCGCCCGGTACTATGGCTACACCTTC
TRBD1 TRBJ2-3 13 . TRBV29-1 CSMGQGWADTQYF TGCAGCATGGGACAGGGGTGGGCAGATACGCAGTATTTT
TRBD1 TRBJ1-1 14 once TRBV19 CASSGVGGFTEAFF TGTGCCAGTAGTGGCGTAGGGGGCTTTACTGAAGCTTTCTTT
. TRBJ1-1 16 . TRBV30 CAWSAYLRAEQTEAFF TGTGCCTGGAGTGCGTATCTCAGGGCCGAACAGACTGAAGCTTTCTTT
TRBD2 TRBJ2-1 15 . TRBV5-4 CASSTGTSVPDEQFF TGTGCCAGCAGCACCGGGACTAGTGTCCCGGATGAGCAGTTCTTC
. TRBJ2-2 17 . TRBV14 CASSHPYSQGNTGELFF TGTGCCAGCAGCCACCCCTATTCGCAGGGGAACACCGGGGAGCTGTTTTTT
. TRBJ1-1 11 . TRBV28 CASSSRVGAFF TGTGCCAGCAGTTCCAGGGTTGGGGCTTTCTTT
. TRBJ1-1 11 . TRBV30 CAWSVSREAFF TGTGCCTGGAGTGTATCGCGGGAAGCTTTCTTT
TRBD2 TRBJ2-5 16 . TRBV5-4 CASSLPLAGVQETQYF TGTGCCAGCAGCCTCCCCCTAGCGGGGGTGCAAGAGACCCAGTACTTC
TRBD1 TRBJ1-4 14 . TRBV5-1 CASSIGQDGEKLFF TGCGCCAGCAGCATCGGACAGGACGGTGAAAAACTGTTTTTT
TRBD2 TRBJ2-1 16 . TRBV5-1 CASSLGGTSVYNEQFF TGCGCCAGCAGCTTGGGAGGGACTAGCGTATACAATGAGCAGTTCTTC
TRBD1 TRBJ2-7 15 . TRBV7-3 CASSLTGQGYYEQYF TGTGCCAGCAGCTTAACCGGACAGGGCTACTACGAGCAGTACTTC
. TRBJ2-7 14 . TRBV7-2 CASSPAGLFYEQYF TGTGCCAGCAGCCCCGCGGGACTCTTCTACGAGCAGTACTTC
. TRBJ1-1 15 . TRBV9 CASSVIRPGDTEAFF TGTGCCAGCAGCGTAATTCGCCCCGGGGACACTGAAGCTTTCTTT
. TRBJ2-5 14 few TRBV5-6 CASRRAVYQETQYF TGTGCCAGCAGGCGGGCCGTGTACCAAGAGACCCAGTACTTC
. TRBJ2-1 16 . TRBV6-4 CASSDDPGLGRGEQFF TGTGCCAGCAGTGACGATCCGGGACTTGGTAGGGGTGAGCAGTTCTTC
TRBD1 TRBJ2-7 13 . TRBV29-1 CSVVCDRVYEQYF TGCAGCGTTGTTTGTGACAGGGTGTACGAGCAGTACTTC
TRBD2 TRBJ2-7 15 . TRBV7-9 CASSSGLAESYEQYF TGTGCCAGCAGCTCAGGACTAGCGGAATCCTACGAGCAGTACTTC
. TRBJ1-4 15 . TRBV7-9 CASSFQHNQNEKLFF TGTGCCAGCAGCTTTCAACACAACCAGAATGAAAAACTGTTTTTT
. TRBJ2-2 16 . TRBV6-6 CASSYHPPRGTGELFF TGTGCCAGCAGTTACCACCCCCCGAGAGGCACCGGGGAGCTGTTTTTT
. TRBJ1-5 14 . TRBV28 CASRQAAPGQPQHF TGTGCCAGCAGGCAGGCAGCTCCAGGGCAGCCCCAGCATTTT
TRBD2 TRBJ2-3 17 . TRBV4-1 CASSQDGGGGSTDTQYF TGCGCCAGCAGCCAAGATGGGGGGGGAGGGAGCACAGATACGCAGTATTTT
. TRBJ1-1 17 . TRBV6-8 CASTPFNPGKRNTEAFF TGTGCCAGCACTCCTTTCAATCCGGGGAAGCGGAACACTGAAGCTTTCTTT
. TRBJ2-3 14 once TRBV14 CASSQYRGLDTQYF TGTGCCAGCAGCCAATATAGGGGGTTAGATACGCAGTATTTT
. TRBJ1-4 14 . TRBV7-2 CASSFDTSNEKLFF TGTGCCAGCAGCTTCGACACCTCAAATGAAAAACTGTTTTTT
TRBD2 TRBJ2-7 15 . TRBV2 CASRETSGLPYEQYF TGTGCCAGCAGAGAGACTAGCGGACTCCCCTACGAGCAGTACTTC
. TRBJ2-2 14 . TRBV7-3 CASSSTQTTGELFF TGTGCCAGCAGCTCCACACAGACCACCGGGGAGCTGTTTTTT
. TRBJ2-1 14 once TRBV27 CASSLRLAYNEQFF TGTGCCAGCAGTTTAAGACTAGCCTACAATGAGCAGTTCTTC
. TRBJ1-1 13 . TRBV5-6 CASSLVEDSEAFF TGTGCCAGCAGCTTGGTGGAGGACAGTGAGGCTTTCTTT
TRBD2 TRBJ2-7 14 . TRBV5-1 CASSLEVAGYEQYF TGCGCCAGCAGCTTGGAGGTAGCGGGATACGAGCAGTACTTC
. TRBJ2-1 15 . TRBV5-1 CASSLARGSYNEQFF TGCGCCAGCAGCTTGGCAAGGGGATCCTACAATGAGCAGTTCTTC
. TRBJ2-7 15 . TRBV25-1 CASSEFHRSSYEQYF TGTGCCAGCAGTGAATTCCACAGAAGCTCCTACGAGCAGTACTTC
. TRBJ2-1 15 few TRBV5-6 CASSFGVVSYNEQFF TGTGCCAGCAGCTTCGGGGTCGTCTCCTACAATGAGCAGTTCTTC
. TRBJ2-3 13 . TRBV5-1 CASSGTAGDTQYF TGCGCCAGCAGCGGGACCGCGGGGGATACGCAGTATTTT
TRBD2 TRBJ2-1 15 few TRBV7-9 CASSLGLAGTNEQFF TGTGCCAGCAGCTTAGGACTAGCGGGCACGAATGAGCAGTTCTTC
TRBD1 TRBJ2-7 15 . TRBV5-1 CASSLGTGGSYEQYF TGCGCCAGCAGCTTAGGGACAGGGGGATCCTACGAGCAGTACTTC
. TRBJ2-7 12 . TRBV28 CASTKFSYEQYF TGTGCCAGCACCAAATTTTCCTACGAGCAGTACTTC
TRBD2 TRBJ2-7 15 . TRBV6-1 CASSPPGLAGGEQYF TGTGCCAGCAGTCCTCCGGGACTAGCGGGAGGCGAGCAGTACTTC
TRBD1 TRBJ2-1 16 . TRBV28 CASSPPSGTDYNEQFF TGTGCCAGCAGTCCACCCTCAGGGACAGACTACAATGAGCAGTTCTTC